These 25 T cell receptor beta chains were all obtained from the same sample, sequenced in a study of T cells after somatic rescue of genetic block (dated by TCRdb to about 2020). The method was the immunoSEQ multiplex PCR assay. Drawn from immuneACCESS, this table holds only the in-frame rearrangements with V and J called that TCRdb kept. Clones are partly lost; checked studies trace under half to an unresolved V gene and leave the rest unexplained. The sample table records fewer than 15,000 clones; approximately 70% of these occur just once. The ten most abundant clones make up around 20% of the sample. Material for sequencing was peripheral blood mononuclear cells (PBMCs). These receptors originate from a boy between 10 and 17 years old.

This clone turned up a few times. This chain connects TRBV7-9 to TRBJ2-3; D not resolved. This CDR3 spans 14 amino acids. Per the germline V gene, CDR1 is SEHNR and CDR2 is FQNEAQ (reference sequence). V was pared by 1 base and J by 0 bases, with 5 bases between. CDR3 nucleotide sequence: TGTGCCAGCAGCTTAGTCTCTAGCACAGATACGCAGTATTTT. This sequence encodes CASSLVSSTDTQYF.

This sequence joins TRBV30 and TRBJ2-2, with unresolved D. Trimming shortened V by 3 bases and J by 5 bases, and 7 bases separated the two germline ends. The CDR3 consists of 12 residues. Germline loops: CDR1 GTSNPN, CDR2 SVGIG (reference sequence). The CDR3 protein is CAWSEWTGELFF. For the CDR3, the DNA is TGTGCCTGGAGCGAATGGACCGGGGAGCTGTTTTTT.

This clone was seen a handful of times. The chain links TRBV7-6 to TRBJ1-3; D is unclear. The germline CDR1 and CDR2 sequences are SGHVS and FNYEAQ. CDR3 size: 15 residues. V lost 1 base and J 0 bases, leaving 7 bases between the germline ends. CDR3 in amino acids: CASSLGVGSGNTIYF. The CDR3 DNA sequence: TGTGCCAGCAGCTTAGGGGTGGGCTCTGGAAACACCATATATTTT.

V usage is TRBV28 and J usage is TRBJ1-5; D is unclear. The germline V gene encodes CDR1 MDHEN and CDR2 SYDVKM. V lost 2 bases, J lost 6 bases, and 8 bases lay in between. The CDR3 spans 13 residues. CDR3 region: CASSLRSIQPQHF. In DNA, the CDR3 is TGTGCCAGCAGTTTAAGATCTATTCAGCCCCAGCATTTT.

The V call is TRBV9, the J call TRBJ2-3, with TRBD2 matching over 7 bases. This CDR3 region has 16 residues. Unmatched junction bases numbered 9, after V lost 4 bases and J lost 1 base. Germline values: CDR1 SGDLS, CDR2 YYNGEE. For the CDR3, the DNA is TGTGCCAGCAGCCCCCTCGGGGGGACTGGCACAGATACGCAGTATTTT. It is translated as CASSPLGGTGTDTQYF. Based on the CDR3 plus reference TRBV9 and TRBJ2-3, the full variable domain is DSGVTQTPKHLITATGQRVTLRCSPRSGDLSVYWYQQSLDQGLQFLIQYYNGEERAKGNILERFSAQQFPDLHSELNLSSLELGDSALYFCASSPLGGTGTDTQYFGPGTRLTVL.

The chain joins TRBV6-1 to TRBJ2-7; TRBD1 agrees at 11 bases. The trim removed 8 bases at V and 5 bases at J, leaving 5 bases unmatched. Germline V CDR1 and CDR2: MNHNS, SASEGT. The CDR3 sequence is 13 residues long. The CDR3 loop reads CASLGTGGNEQYF. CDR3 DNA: TGTGCCAGCCTCGGGACAGGGGGTAACGAGCAGTACTTC.

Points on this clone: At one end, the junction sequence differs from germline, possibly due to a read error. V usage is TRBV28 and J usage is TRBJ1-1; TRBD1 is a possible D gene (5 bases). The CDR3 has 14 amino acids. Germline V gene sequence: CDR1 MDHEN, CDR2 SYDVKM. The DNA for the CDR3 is TGTGCCAGCAGTCCGGGACGGGGTAACACTGAAGTTTTCTTT. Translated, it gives CASSPGRGNTEVFF.

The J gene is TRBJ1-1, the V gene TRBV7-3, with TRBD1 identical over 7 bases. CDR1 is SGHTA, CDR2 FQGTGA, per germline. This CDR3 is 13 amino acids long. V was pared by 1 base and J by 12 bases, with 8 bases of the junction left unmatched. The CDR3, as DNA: TGTGCCAGCAGCTTAAGGGAAACAGGGGAAACTTTCTTT. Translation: CASSLRETGETFF.

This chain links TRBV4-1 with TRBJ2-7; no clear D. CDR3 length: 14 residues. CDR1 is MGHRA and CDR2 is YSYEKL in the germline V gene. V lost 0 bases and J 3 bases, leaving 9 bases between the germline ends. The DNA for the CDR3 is TGCGCCAGCAGCCAAGATTCGGTGGTCTACGAGCAGTACTTC. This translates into CASSQDSVVYEQYF.

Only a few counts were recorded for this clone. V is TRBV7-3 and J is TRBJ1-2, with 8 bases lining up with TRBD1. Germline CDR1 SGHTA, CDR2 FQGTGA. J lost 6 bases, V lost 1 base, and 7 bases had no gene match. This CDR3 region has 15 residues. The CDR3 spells CASSLIAGQGNGYTF. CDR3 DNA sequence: TGTGCCAGCAGCTTAATAGCAGGACAGGGTAATGGCTACACCTTC.

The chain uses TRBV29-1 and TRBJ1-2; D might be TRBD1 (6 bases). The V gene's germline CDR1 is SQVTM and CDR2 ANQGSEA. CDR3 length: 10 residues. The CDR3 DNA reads TGCAGTACAGGGACGGATGGCTACACCTTC. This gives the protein CSTGTDGYTF.

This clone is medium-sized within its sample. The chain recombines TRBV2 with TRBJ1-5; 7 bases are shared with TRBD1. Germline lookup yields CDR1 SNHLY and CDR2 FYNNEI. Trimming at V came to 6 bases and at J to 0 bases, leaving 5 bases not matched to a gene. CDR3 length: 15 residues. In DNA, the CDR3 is TGTGCCAGCAGCGTGACAGGGAATAGCAATCAGCCCCAGCATTTT. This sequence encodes CASSVTGNSNQPQHF.

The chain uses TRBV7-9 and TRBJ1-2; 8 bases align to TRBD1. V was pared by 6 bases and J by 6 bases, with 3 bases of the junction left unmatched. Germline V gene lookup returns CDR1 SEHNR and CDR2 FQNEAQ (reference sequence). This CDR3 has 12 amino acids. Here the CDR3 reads CASRRQGNGYTF. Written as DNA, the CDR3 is TGTGCCAGCAGACGACAGGGGAATGGCTACACCTTC.

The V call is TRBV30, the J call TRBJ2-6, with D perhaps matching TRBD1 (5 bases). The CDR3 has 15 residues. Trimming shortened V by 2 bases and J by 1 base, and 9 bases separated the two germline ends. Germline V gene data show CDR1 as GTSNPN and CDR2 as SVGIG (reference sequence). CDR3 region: CAWSSAGSGANVLTF. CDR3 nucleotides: TGTGCCTGGAGTTCCGCAGGGTCTGGGGCCAACGTCCTGACTTTC.

This CDR3 reads CASSEFGQAPTDTQYF. CDR3 DNA: TGTGCCAGCAGTGAATTCGGACAGGCGCCGACAGATACGCAGTATTTT. This chain joins TRBV25-1 and TRBJ2-3; the match to TRBD1 covers 7 bases. There are 16 residues in the CDR3. V dropped 1 base and J dropped 3; count of bases not matched to a gene: 7. Germline values: CDR1 MGHDK, CDR2 SYGVNS.

DNA of the CDR3: TGTGCCATCACTATTTCCCGGGACAGTTTCTCTGGAAACACCATATATTTT. Protein sequence: CAITISRDSFSGNTIYF. J is TRBJ1-3 and V is TRBV10-3, with 7 bases fitting TRBD1. CDR1 and CDR2 from the germline V gene are ENHRY and SYGVKD. The junction had 12 bases not matched to a gene; V was cut back by 7 bases and J by 0 bases. This CDR3 has 17 residues.

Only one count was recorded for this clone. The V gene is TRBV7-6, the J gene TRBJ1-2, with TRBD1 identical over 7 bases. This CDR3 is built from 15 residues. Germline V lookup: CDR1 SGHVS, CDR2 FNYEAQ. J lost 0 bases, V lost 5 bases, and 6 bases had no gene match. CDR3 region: CASSPGQPANYGYTF. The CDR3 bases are TGTGCCAGCAGCCCGGGACAGCCAGCTAACTATGGCTACACCTTC.

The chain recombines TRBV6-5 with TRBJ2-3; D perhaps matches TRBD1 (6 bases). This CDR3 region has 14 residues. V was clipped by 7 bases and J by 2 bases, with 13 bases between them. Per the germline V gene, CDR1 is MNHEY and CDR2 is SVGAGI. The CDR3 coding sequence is TGTGCCAGCAACCCGGGACACATCACAGATACGCAGTATTTT. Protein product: CASNPGHITDTQYF.

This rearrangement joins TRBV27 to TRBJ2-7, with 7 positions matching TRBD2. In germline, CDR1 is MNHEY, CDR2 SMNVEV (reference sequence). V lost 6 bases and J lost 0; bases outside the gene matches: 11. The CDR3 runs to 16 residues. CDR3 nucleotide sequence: TGTGCCAGCAGGGGGGGGTCGTGGGGACTCTCCTACGAGCAGTACTTC. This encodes CASRGGSWGLSYEQYF.

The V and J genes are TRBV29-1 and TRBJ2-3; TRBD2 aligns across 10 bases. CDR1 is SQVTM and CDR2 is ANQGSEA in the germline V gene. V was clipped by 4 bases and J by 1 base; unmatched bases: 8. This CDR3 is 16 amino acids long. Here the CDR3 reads CSVVGLAGAGTDTQYF. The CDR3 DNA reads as TGCAGCGTTGTTGGGCTAGCGGGGGCTGGCACAGATACGCAGTATTTT.

The CDR3 here is CASSLGDRGQETQYF. The CDR3 nucleotides read TGTGCCAGCAGCTTGGGGGACAGGGGACAAGAGACCCAGTACTTC. The chain is built from TRBV5-4 and TRBJ2-5, with 10 bases lining up with TRBD1. The germline CDR1 and CDR2 sequences are SGHNT and YYREEE (reference sequence). This CDR3 is built from 15 residues. The J segment lost 2 bases and the V segment lost 0 bases, leaving 1 base of the junction unmatched.

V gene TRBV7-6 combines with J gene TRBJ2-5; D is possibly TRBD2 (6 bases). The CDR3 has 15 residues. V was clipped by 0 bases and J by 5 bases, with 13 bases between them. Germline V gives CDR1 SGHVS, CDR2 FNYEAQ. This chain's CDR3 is CASSLAAGLGETQYF. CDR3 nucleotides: TGTGCCAGCAGCTTAGCAGCGGGCTTGGGGGAGACCCAGTACTTC.

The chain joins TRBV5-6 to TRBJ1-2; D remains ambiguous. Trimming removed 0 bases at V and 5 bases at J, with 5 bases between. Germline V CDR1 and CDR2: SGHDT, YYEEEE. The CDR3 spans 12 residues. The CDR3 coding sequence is TGTGCCAGCAGCTTGGCCGAATATGGCTACACCTTC. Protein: CASSLAEYGYTF.

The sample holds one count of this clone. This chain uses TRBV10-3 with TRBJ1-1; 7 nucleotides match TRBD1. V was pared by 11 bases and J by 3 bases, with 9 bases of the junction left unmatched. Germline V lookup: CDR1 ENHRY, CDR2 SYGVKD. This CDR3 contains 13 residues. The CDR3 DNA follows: TGTGCCCTCCGGGGACAGATATACACTGAAGCTTTCTTT. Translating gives CALRGQIYTEAFF.

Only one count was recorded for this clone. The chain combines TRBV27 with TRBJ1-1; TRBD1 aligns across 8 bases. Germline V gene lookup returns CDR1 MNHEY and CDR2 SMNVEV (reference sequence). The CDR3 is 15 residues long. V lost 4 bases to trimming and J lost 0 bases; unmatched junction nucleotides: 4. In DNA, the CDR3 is TGTGCCAGCAGTTCCAGGGGGCTCATGAACACTGAAGCTTTCTTT. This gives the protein CASSSRGLMNTEAFF.